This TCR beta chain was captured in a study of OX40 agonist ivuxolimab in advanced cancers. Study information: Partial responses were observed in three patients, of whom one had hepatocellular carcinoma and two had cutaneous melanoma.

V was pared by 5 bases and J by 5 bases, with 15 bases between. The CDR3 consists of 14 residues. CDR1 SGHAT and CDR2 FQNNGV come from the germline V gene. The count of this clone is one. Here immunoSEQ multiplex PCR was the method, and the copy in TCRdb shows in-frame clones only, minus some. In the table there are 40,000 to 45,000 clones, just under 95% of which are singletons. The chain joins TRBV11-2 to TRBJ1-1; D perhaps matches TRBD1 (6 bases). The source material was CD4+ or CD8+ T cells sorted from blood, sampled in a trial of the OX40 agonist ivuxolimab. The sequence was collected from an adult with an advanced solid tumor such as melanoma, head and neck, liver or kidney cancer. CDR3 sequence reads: CASSPGAGDTEAFF. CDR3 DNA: TGTGCCAGCAGCCCGGGGGCCGGGGATACTGAAGCTTTCTTT.